This T cell receptor (beta chain) was observed in a study of beta chain features in type 1 diabetes. A remark on this clone: Its antigen is not identified.

Study outcomes and limitations: The study found fewer insertions and more deletions at VDJ junctions in type 1 diabetes patients. Shorter TCRB CDR3s, moderately but significantly so, marked every one of the four CD4+ subsets in Type 1 diabetes patients.

Looked up from germline, CDR1 is SGHRS and CDR2 is YFSETQ. The CDR3 consists of 13 residues. Trimming took off 1 base at V and 0 bases at J, with 4 bases between the two ends. All of the isolated RNA was reverse transcribed, so expressed TCRB transcripts were sequenced. Only in-frame clones appear in the TCRdb table, and some are missing; sequencing was by immunoSEQ multiplex PCR. Here the sample spans about 370,000 clones, over 9% being singletons. The sequencing sample was made of central memory CD4+ T cells from blood. The chain uses TRBV5-1 and TRBJ1-1; D gene unclear. This clonotype was obtained from a man under 40 with type 1 diabetes. The chain's CDR3 is CASSLIMNTEAFF. DNA of the CDR3: TGCGCCAGCAGCTTGATAATGAACACTGAAGCTTTCTTT.